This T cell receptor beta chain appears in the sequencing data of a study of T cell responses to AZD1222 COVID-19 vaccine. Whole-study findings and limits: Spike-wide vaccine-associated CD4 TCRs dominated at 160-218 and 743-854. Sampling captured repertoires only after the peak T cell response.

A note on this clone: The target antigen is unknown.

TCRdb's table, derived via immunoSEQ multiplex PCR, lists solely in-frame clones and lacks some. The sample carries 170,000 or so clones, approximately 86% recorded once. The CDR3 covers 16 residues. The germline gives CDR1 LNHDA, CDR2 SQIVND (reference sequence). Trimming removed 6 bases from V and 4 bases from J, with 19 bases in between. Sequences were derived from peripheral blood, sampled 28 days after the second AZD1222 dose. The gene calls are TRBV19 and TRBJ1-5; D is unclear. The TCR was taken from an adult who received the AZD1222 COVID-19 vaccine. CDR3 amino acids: CASSQTRGAPNQPQHF. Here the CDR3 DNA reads TGTGCCAGTAGCCAAACCCGGGGAGCCCCTAATCAGCCCCAGCATTTT. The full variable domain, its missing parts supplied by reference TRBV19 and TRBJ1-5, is DGGITQSPKYLFRKEGQNVTLSCEQNLNHDAMYWYRQDPGQGLRLIYYSQIVNDFQKGDIAEGYSVSREKKESFPLTVTSAQKNPTAFYLCASSQTRGAPNQPQHFGDGTRLSIL.